The TCR beta chain described here comes from a study of blood T cell repertoires in COVID-19. Study details: PBMCs, B-cell-depleted T cells, or T cells were the source of the cDNA or gDNA that made up the material.

Only in-frame clones appear in the TCRdb table, and some are missing; sequencing was by immunoSEQ multiplex PCR. The profile shows 200,000 to 300,000 clones, roughly 88% of them singletons. Comment on this clone: An end of the junction does not agree with germline; a read error may underlie this.

Germline V gene data show CDR1 as MNHEY and CDR2 as SVGEGT. The CDR3 consists of 15 residues. The receptor comes from a woman in her 30s with acute or convalescent COVID-19. This chain joins TRBV6-2 or TRBV6-3 and TRBJ1-2, with 8 bases lining up with TRBD1. Sequencing was carried out using peripheral blood. In DNA form, the CDR3 reads TGTGCCAGCAGTTACGGGGACAGGCAGCAGTATGACTACACCTTC. Encoded protein: CASSYGDRQQYDYTF.